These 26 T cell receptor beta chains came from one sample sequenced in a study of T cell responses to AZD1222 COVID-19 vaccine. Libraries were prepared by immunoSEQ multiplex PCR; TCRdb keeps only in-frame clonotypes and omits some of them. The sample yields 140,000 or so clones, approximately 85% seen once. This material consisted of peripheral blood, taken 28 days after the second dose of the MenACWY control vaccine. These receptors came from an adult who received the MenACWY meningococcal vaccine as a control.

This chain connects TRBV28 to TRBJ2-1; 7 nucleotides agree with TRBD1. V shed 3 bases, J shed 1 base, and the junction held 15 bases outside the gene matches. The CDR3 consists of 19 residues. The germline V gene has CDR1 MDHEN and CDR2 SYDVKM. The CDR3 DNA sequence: TGTGCCAGCAGTTTCCACAGGGGACGACCAACTCGTTCCTACAATGAGCAGTTCTTC. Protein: CASSFHRGRPTRSYNEQFF.

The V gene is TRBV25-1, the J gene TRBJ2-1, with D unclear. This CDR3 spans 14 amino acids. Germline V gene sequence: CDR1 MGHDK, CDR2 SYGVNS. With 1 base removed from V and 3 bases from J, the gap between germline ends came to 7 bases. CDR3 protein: CASSESGSYNEQFF. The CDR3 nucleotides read TGTGCCAGCAGTGAATCCGGCAGCTACAATGAGCAGTTCTTC.

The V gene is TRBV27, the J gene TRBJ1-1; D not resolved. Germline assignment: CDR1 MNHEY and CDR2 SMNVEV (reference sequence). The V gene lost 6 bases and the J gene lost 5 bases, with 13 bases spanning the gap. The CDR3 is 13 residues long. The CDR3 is CASRGSLGTEAFF. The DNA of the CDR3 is TGTGCCAGCAGGGGGAGTTTGGGTACTGAAGCTTTCTTT.

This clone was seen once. The CDR3 DNA sequence: TGTGCCAGCAGTACAACTAGCGGGGGCCAAGAGACCCAGTACTTC. This codes for CASSTTSGGQETQYF. V usage is TRBV6-2 or TRBV6-3 and J usage is TRBJ2-5, with 11 bases fitting TRBD2. Germline assignment: CDR1 MNHEY and CDR2 SVGEGT. J was trimmed by 1 base and V by 5 bases; bases with no gene match: 3. The CDR3 has 15 residues.

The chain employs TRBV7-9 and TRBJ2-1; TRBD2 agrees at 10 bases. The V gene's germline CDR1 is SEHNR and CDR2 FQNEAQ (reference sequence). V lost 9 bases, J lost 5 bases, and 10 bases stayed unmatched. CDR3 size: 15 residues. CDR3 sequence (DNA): TGTGCCAGTACCCGAGGACTAGCGGAAGACAATGAGCAGTTCTTC. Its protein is CASTRGLAEDNEQFF.

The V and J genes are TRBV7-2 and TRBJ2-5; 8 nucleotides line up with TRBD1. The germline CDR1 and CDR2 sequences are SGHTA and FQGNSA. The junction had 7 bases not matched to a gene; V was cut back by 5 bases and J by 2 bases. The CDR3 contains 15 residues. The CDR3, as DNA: TGTGCCAGCAGCGTTGGGCACAGGGGGCAAGAGACCCAGTACTTC. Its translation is CASSVGHRGQETQYF.

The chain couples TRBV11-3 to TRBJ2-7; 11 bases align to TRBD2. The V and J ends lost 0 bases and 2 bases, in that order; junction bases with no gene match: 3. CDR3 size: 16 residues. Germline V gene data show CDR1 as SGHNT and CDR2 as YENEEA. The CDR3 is CASSLEGTSGAYEQYF. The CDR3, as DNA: TGTGCCAGCAGCTTAGAAGGGACTAGCGGAGCCTACGAGCAGTACTTC.

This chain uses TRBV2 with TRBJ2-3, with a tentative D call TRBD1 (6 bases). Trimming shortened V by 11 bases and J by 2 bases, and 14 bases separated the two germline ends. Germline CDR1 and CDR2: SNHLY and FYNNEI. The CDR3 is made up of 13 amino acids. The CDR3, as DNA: TGTGCCGGAGAGAAGGGGGACACAGATACGCAGTATTTT. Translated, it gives CAGEKGDTDTQYF.

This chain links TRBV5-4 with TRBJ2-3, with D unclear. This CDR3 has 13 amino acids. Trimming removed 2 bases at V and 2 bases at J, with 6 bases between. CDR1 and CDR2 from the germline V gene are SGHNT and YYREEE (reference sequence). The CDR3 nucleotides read TGTGCCAGCAGCTTTGGGAACACAGATACGCAGTATTTT. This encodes CASSFGNTDTQYF.

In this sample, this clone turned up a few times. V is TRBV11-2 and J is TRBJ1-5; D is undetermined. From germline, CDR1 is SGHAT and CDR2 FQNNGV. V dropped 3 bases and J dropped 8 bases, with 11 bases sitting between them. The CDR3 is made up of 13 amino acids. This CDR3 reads CASSLGYIEPQHF. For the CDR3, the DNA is TGTGCCAGCAGCTTGGGTTATATCGAGCCCCAGCATTTT.

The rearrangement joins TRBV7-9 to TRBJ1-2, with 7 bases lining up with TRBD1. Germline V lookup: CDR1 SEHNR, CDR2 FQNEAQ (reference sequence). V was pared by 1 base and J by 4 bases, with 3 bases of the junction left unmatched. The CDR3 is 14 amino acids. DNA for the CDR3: TGTGCCAGCAGCTTAGGGGACAGCCGCTATGGCTACACCTTC. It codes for CASSLGDSRYGYTF.

CDR3 loop: CASSYGREAYEQYF. The CDR3 nucleotides read TGTGCCAGCAGTTACGGGCGGGAGGCGTACGAGCAGTACTTC. V gene TRBV6-2 or TRBV6-3 combines with J gene TRBJ2-7, with 8 bases lining up with TRBD2. The CDR3 runs to 14 residues. Germline V lookup: CDR1 MNHEY, CDR2 SVGEGT. With 2 bases clipped from V and 4 bases from J, the junction kept 4 bases outside the gene matches.

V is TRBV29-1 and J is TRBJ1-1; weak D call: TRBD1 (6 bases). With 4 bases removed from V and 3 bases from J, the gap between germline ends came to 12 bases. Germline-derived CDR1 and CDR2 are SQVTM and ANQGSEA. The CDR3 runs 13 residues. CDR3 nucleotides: TGCAGCGTTGTACAGGGCTTCGACACTGAAGCTTTCTTT. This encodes CSVVQGFDTEAFF.

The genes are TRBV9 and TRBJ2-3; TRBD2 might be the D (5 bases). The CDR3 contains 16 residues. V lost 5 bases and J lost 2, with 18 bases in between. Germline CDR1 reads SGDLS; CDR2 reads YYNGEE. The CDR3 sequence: CASSPERVKYTDTQYF. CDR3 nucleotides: TGTGCCAGCAGTCCGGAGAGGGTAAAATACACAGATACGCAGTATTTT.

The CDR3 region has the DNA TGTGCCAGCAGCAAAGGACAGGCCCAAACCAAAAACATTCAGTACTTC. Translation gives CASSKGQAQTKNIQYF. The chain combines TRBV21-1 with TRBJ2-4; the table's D call of TRBD1 was not tested on the DNA. TRBV21-1 represents a pseudogene. CDR3 length: 16 amino acids.

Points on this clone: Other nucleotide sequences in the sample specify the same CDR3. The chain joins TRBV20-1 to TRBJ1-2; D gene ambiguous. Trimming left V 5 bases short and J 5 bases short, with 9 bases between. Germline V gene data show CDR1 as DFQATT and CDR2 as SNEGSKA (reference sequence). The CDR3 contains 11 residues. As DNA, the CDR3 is TGCAGTGCTCCCGGGTCGTATGGCTACACCTTC. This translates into CSAPGSYGYTF.

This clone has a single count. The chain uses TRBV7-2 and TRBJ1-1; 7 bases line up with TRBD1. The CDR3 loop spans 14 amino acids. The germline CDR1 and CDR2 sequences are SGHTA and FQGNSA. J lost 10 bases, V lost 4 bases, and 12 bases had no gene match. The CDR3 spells CASSSNRGGFRAFF. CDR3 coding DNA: TGTGCCAGCAGCTCGAACAGGGGTGGATTTAGAGCTTTCTTT.

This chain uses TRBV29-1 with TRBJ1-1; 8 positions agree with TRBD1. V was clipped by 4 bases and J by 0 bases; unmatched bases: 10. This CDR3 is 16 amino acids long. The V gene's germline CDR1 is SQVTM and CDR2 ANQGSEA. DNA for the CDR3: TGCAGCGTTGCCCTACAGGGGGTAACCATGAACACTGAAGCTTTCTTT. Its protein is CSVALQGVTMNTEAFF. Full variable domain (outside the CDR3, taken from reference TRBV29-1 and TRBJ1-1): SAVISQKPSRDICQRGTSLTIQCQVDSQVTMMFWYRQQPGQSLTLIATANQGSEATYESGFVIDKFPISRPNLTFSTLTVSNMSPEDSSIYLCSVALQGVTMNTEAFFGQGTRLTVV.

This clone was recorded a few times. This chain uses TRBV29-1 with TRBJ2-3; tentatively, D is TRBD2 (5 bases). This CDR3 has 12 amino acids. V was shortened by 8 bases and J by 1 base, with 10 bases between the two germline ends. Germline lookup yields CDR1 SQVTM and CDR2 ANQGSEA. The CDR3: CSFDGGTDTQYF. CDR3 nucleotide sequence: TGCAGCTTCGACGGGGGCACAGATACGCAGTATTTT.

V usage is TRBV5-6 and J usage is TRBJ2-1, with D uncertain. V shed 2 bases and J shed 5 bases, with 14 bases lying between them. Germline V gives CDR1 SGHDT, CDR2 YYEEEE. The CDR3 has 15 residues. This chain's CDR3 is CASSLISSGHNEQFF. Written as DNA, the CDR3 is TGTGCCAGCAGCTTAATTAGCTCTGGCCACAATGAGCAGTTCTTC.

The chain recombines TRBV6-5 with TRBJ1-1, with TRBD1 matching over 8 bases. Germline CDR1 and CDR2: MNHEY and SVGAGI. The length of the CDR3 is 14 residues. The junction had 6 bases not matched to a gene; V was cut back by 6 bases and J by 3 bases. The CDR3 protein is CASRRTGKDTEAFF. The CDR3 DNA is TGTGCCAGCAGGCGGACAGGGAAGGACACTGAAGCTTTCTTT.

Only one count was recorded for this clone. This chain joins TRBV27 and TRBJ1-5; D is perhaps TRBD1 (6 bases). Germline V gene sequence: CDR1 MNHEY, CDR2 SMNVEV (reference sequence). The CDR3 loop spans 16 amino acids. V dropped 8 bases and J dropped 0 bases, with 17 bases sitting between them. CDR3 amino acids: CASSRGAPYSNQPQHF. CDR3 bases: TGTGCCAGCTCACGGGGGGCCCCATATAGCAATCAGCCCCAGCATTTT.

CDR3 in amino acids: CASSREINYGYTF. The CDR3 nucleotides are TGTGCCAGCAGCCGCGAAATTAACTATGGCTACACCTTC. The chain is built from TRBV11-3 and TRBJ1-2; no definite D call. V was trimmed by 5 bases and J by 1 base, leaving 8 bases between them. This CDR3 region has 13 residues. Per germline, CDR1 SGHNT and CDR2 YENEEA. The complete variable domain, with remaining parts taken from reference TRBV11-3 and TRBJ1-2, reads EAGVVQSPRYKIIEKKQPVAFWCNPISGHNTLYWYLQNLGQGPELLIRYENEEAVDDSQLPKDRFSAERLKGVDSTLKIQPAELGDSAVYLCASSREINYGYTFGSGTRLTVV.

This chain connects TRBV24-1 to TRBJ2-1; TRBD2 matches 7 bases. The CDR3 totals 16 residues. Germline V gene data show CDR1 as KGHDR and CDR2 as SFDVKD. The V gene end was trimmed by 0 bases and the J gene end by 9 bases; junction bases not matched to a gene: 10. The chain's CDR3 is CATSDLPGRGGGEQFF. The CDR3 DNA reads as TGTGCCACCAGTGATTTGCCAGGGCGCGGGGGAGGTGAGCAGTTCTTC.

CDR3 DNA sequence: TGTGCCAGTTGGGGAGGGGGAAACGAGCAGTACTTC. This gives the protein CASWGGGNEQYF. The V call is TRBV5-6, the J call TRBJ2-7, with D perhaps matching TRBD2 (7 bases). The germline V gene has CDR1 SGHDT and CDR2 YYEEEE. The CDR3 has 12 residues. V lost 8 bases, J lost 5 bases, and 14 bases lay in between.

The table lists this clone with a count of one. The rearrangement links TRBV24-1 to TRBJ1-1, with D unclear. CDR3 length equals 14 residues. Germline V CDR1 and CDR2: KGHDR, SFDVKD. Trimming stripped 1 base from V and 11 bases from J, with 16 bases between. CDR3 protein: CATSDFSVPLGAFF. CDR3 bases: TGTGCCACCAGTGATTTTTCGGTTCCGCTGGGGGCTTTCTTT.